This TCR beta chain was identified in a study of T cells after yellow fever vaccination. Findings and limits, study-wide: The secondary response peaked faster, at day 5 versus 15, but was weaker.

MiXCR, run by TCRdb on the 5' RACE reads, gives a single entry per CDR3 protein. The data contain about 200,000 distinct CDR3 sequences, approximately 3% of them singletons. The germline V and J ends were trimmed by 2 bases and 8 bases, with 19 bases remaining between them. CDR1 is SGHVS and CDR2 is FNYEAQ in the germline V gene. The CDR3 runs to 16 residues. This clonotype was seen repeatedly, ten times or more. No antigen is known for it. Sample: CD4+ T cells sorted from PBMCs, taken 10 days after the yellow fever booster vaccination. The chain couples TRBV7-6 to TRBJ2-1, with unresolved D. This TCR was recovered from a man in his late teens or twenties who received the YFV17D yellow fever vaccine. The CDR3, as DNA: TGTGCCAGCAGCTTACTCCCCTCGTCGGTCCCCCATGAGCAGTTCTTC. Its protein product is CASSLLPSSVPHEQFF.